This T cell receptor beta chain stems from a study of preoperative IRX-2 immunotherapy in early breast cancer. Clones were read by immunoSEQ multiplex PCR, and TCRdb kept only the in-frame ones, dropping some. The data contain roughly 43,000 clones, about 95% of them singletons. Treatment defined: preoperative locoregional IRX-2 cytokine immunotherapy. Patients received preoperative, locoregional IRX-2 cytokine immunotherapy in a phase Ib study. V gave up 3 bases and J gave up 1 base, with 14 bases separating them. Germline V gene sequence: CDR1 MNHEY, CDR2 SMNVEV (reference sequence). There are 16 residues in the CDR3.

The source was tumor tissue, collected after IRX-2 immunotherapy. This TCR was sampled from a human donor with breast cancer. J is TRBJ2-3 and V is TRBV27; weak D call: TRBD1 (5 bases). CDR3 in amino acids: CASSLVGEDGTDTQYF. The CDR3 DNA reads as TGTGCCAGCAGTTTGGTAGGGGAAGATGGCACAGATACGCAGTATTTT.